One sample yielded the 17 T cell receptor beta chains listed below, sequenced in a study of identical twins. Using its own MiXCR run on the 5' RACE reads, TCRdb lists one record per CDR3 protein. The data show roughly 240,000 distinct CDR3 sequences, approximately 7.9% seen once. Separately, the same data were catalogued under a study of yellow fever vaccine responses in identical twins.

Sequencing was carried out using CD8+ T cells sorted from blood. Receptors originate from a woman between 18 and 29 years old in good health.

This clonotype is termed medium-sized. The chain uses TRBV7-2 and TRBJ2-1; D may be TRBD2 (5 bases). The CDR3 sequence is 15 residues long. Germline CDR1 is SGHTA and CDR2 is FQGNSA. Trimming pared 0 bases from V and 3 bases from J, leaving 9 bases between. CDR3 nucleotides: TGTGCCAGCAGCTTAGCGGTGGGGAGCTACAATGAGCAGTTCTTC. Translation: CASSLAVGSYNEQFF.

This chain joins TRBV13 and TRBJ2-7; D is uncertain. The germline V gene has CDR1 PRHDT and CDR2 FYEKMQ (reference sequence). Trimming stripped 4 bases from V and 0 bases from J, with 7 bases between. CDR3 length: 13 amino acids. The CDR3 DNA follows: TGTGCCAGCAGCTCAGGTGGCTCCTACGAGCAGTACGTC. Translating gives CASSSGGSYEQYV.

This clonotype was observed a handful of times. V is TRBV5-8 and J is TRBJ2-7; D is unresolved. Germline assignment: CDR1 SGHTS and CDR2 YDEGEE. Trimming pared 2 bases from V and 0 bases from J, leaving 6 bases between. The CDR3 contains 13 residues. CDR3 nucleotide sequence: TGTGCCAGCAGCTTTCAGGTCTCCTACGAGCAGTACTTC. Residues: CASSFQVSYEQYF.

A remark on this clonotype: One junction end does not reproduce the germline sequence, and a read error may be involved. This chain joins TRBV27 and TRBJ2-1, with D hard to call. Germline V gene lookup returns CDR1 MNHEY and CDR2 SMNVEV (reference sequence). The CDR3 has 14 residues. DNA of the CDR3: TGTGCCAGCAGTATATCGTCGTTCGTCGATGAGCAGTTCTTC. Encoded protein: CASSISSFVDEQFF.

This clonotype was seen more than once but under ten times. This sequence joins TRBV11-3 and TRBJ1-2; 8 bases are shared with TRBD1. The CDR3 is 13 amino acids. The V segment lost 6 bases and the J segment 6 bases; nucleotides outside the gene matches: 6. Germline lookup yields CDR1 SGHNT and CDR2 YENEEA. The CDR3 loop is CASSTTGENGYTF. CDR3 in DNA: TGTGCCAGCAGTACGACAGGGGAGAATGGCTACACCTTC.

This clonotype was counted at least ten times. The CDR3 loop reads CASSQDRWESVTGELFF. In DNA form, the CDR3 reads TGTGCCAGCAGCCAAGATCGGTGGGAAAGTGTCACCGGGGAGCTGTTTTTT. The rearrangement uses TRBV3-1 and TRBJ2-2; D is uncertain. Germline assignment: CDR1 LGHDT and CDR2 YNNKEL (reference sequence). With 0 bases removed from V and 4 bases from J, the gap between germline ends came to 15 bases. The CDR3 consists of 17 residues.

This clonotype came up many times. V is TRBV3-1 and J is TRBJ2-4, with 7 positions matching TRBD2. V lost 1 base, J lost 4 bases, and 10 bases stayed unmatched. The germline gives CDR1 LGHDT, CDR2 YNNKEL (reference sequence). This CDR3 contains 17 residues. CDR3 sequence: CASSQVTVERGKNIQYF. CDR3 nucleotides: TGTGCCAGCAGCCAAGTAACGGTGGAGCGGGGAAAAAACATTCAGTACTTC.

The chain combines TRBV9 with TRBJ1-4; tentative D call: TRBD1 (6 bases). There are 15 residues in the CDR3. V was trimmed by 4 bases and J by 4 bases, leaving 14 bases between them. Looked up from germline, CDR1 is SGDLS and CDR2 is YYNGEE. Written as DNA, the CDR3 is TGTGCCAGCAGCAGCCGAGGGGGTGTTAATGAAAAACTGTTTTTT. It translates to CASSSRGGVNEKLFF.

This rearrangement joins TRBV7-6 to TRBJ2-5; weak D call: TRBD2 (5 bases). Germline V gives CDR1 SGHVS, CDR2 FNYEAQ. V lost 0 bases to trimming and J lost 0 bases, with 8 bases between them. The CDR3 has 15 amino acids. CDR3 nucleotide sequence: TGTGCCAGCAGCTTAGCCGGGGTCTACCAAGAGACCCAGTACTTC. Residues: CASSLAGVYQETQYF. Drawing the rest from reference TRBV7-6 and TRBJ2-5, the complete variable domain is GAGVSQSPRYKVTKRGQDVALRCDPISGHVSLYWYRQALGQGPEFLTYFNYEAQQDKSGLPNDRFSAERPEGSISTLTIQRTEQRDSAMYRCASSLAGVYQETQYFGPGTRLLVL.

This clonotype was picked up many times. The gene calls are TRBV24-1 and TRBJ2-2, with 7 positions matching TRBD2. The length of the CDR3 is 18 residues. The germline CDR1 and CDR2 sequences are KGHDR and SFDVKD. V lost 4 bases, J lost 1 base, and 11 bases stayed unmatched. The DNA of the CDR3 is TGTGCCACCAGTGACACCGGCCTGACTAGCCGGAACACCGGGGAGCTGTTTTTT. Protein sequence: CATSDTGLTSRNTGELFF.

This sequence joins TRBV28 and TRBJ2-1; D is undetermined. V was shortened by 4 bases and J by 1 base, with 8 bases between the two germline ends. CDR3 length: 14 residues. CDR1 MDHEN and CDR2 SYDVKM come from the germline V gene. CDR3 amino acids: CASSSKWSYNEQFF. In DNA form, the CDR3 reads TGTGCCAGCAGTTCCAAGTGGTCCTACAATGAGCAGTTCTTC.

Only a few counts were recorded for this clonotype. This chain joins TRBV5-1 and TRBJ2-3, with D perhaps TRBD1 (6 bases). Looked up from germline, CDR1 is SGHRS and CDR2 is YFSETQ. The CDR3 covers 16 residues. Trimming cost V 5 bases and J 0 bases, with 16 bases left between them. CDR3 sequence (DNA): TGCGCCAGCAGTCGGCTAGGGGGTCGGAGCACAGATACGCAGTATTTT. It specifies CASSRLGGRSTDTQYF.

The table lists this clonotype with a few counts. Here the CDR3 DNA reads TGTGCCAGCAGCTTCAGGGGCAAGACCGGGGAGCTGTTTTTT. It codes for CASSFRGKTGELFF. The V call is TRBV7-9, the J call TRBJ2-2, with D possibly matching TRBD1 (6 bases). V gave up 3 bases and J gave up 5 bases, with 10 bases separating them. CDR1 is SEHNR, CDR2 FQNEAQ, per germline (reference sequence). This CDR3 region has 14 residues.

The chain links TRBV19 to TRBJ2-1, with a tentative D call TRBD2 (5 bases). Per germline, CDR1 LNHDA and CDR2 SQIVND (reference sequence). This CDR3 comprises 12 residues. V was pared by 4 bases and J by 10 bases, with 11 bases between. The CDR3 DNA sequence: TGTGCCAGTAGTACCCACGGGGTGGAGCAGTTCTTC. It codes for CASSTHGVEQFF.

This clonotype has ten or more counts. The rearrangement links TRBV27 to TRBJ2-5; D not resolved. The V gene's germline CDR1 is MNHEY and CDR2 SMNVEV (reference sequence). This CDR3 has 15 amino acids. Trimming left V 0 bases short and J 5 bases short, with 13 bases between. Written as DNA, the CDR3 is TGTGCCAGCAGTTTATCCCTCGCCGTAGGGGAGACCCAGTACTTC. This codes for CASSLSLAVGETQYF.

J is TRBJ2-7 and V is TRBV12-3 or TRBV12-4; TRBD2 aligns across 10 bases. CDR3 length: 14 residues. V shed 6 bases and J 3 bases; nucleotides not matched to a gene: 5. For the CDR3, the DNA is TGTGCCAGCAGCCTAGCGGGAGCCAGCTACGAGCAGTACTTC. It encodes CASSLAGASYEQYF.

This clonotype was counted ten times or more. The gene calls are TRBV5-1 and TRBJ1-1, with D unclear. The V end was cut by 4 bases, the J end by 2 bases, with 18 bases between. The germline V gene encodes CDR1 SGHRS and CDR2 YFSETQ. The CDR3 is made up of 16 amino acids. The DNA for the CDR3 is TGCGCCAGCAGCCCCCGTACCGGTTCTATTAACACTGAAGCTTTCTTT. Translation: CASSPRTGSINTEAFF.